The 4 T cell receptor beta chains below were found in one sample sequenced in a study of shared clonotypes between healthy human individuals. The repertoire was sequenced with immunoSEQ multiplex PCR; TCRdb's copy has only in-frame clones and lacks some. The data contain some 200,000 clones, about 68% of them singletons. The material sequenced was memory CD4+ T cells sorted from blood. Specified subset: CD45RA-negative fraction. These receptors all come from a man aged 30 to 39 in good health.

This chain connects TRBV7-2 to TRBJ1-5, with a weak D call TRBD1 (6 bases). The germline V and J ends were trimmed by 10 bases and 4 bases, with 14 bases remaining between them. Germline assignment: CDR1 SGHTA and CDR2 FQGNSA. The CDR3 totals 13 residues. DNA of the CDR3: TGTGCCACCACAGGGAGTATAAATCAGCCCCAGCATTTT. It translates to CATTGSINQPQHF.

This chain connects TRBV5-4 to TRBJ2-1; D not certain. Per germline, CDR1 SGHNT and CDR2 YYREEE (reference sequence). The CDR3 is 17 amino acids. Trimming cost V 2 bases and J 4 bases, with 19 bases left between them. The CDR3 coding sequence is TGTGCCAGCAGCTTCCTCTCGGATCCCAAAGGATACAATGAGCAGTTCTTC. As protein: CASSFLSDPKGYNEQFF.

This rearrangement joins TRBV28 to TRBJ2-5; 7 bases agree with TRBD2. Germline CDR1 is MDHEN and CDR2 is SYDVKM. The ends lost 8 bases at V and 5 bases at J; junction bases unmatched: 5. CDR3 length equals 12 residues. The CDR3 spells CASRLGGETQYF. The CDR3 DNA is TGTGCCAGCCGCTTGGGGGGGGAGACCCAGTACTTC. The full variable domain, rest sourced from reference TRBV28 and TRBJ2-5, is DVKVTQSSRYLVKRTGEKVFLECVQDMDHENMFWYRQDPGLGLRLIYFSYDVKMKEKGDIPEGYSVSREKKERFSLILESASTNQTSMYLCASRLGGETQYFGPGTRLLVL.

The chain carries TRBV27 and TRBJ2-4; D is ambiguous. Germline V gene sequence: CDR1 MNHEY, CDR2 SMNVEV (reference sequence). The length of the CDR3 is 15 residues. Trimming took 4 bases from V and 0 from J, leaving 10 bases between them. The DNA of the CDR3 is TGTGCCAGCAGTTCCGTGGGGATAGCCAAAAACATTCAGTACTTC. Protein: CASSSVGIAKNIQYF.